Following are 23 T cell receptor beta chains from one sample sequenced in a study of T-cell memory formation after mild COVID-19. TCRdb re-called the 5' RACE reads with MiXCR, one entry per CDR3 protein. This sample has 150,000 to 200,000 distinct CDR3 sequences, with 15% to 20% found just once. Input material: PBMCs or a T cell subset sorted from them (not recorded which). The receptors were sampled from an adult woman who had mild COVID-19 (a few samples of this study predate the infection). Cell type and time point are not known.

This chain joins TRBV12-3 or TRBV12-4 and TRBJ2-3; a weak D match, TRBD1 (6 bases). The CDR3 is made up of 16 amino acids. Trimming removed 3 bases at V and 2 bases at J, with 15 bases between. CDR3 sequence: CASSFPSRTATDTQYF. The CDR3 DNA is TGTGCCAGCAGTTTTCCTTCCCGGACAGCCACAGATACGCAGTATTTT.

This chain connects TRBV7-4 to TRBJ2-5; 15 nucleotides align to TRBD2. Losses at the gene ends were 2 bases for V and 4 bases for J; bases not matched to a gene: 14. The CDR3 spans 20 residues. Germline CDR1 and CDR2: SGHVT and SQSDAQ. This CDR3 is CASSLCRMGLAGGYVETQYF. In DNA form, the CDR3 reads TGTGCCAGCAGCTTATGTCGGATGGGACTAGCGGGAGGCTATGTAGAGACCCAGTACTTC.

V usage is TRBV7-9 and J usage is TRBJ2-2; tentatively, D is TRBD1 or TRBD2 (5 bases each). The ends were cut back, 4 bases at V and 8 bases at J, with 20 bases in the middle. The CDR3 has 16 residues. Germline loops: CDR1 SEHNR, CDR2 FQNEAQ (reference sequence). CDR3: CASSSRTGTPGGELFF. Here the CDR3 DNA reads TGTGCCAGCAGCTCAAGGACCGGGACCCCTGGGGGGGAGCTGTTTTTT.

V gene TRBV16 combines with J gene TRBJ1-5; 8 bases align to TRBD1. V trimming: 6 bases; J trimming: 6 bases; junction bases outside the gene matches: 4. The CDR3 totals 13 residues. Germline V gene lookup returns CDR1 KGHSY and CDR2 FQNENV. The CDR3, as DNA: TGTGCCAGCAGTGGGACAGGAGGTCAGCCCCAGCATTTT. This translates into CASSGTGGQPQHF.

This clonotype was picked up a small number of times. This chain connects TRBV10-3 to TRBJ2-1; 11 nucleotides match TRBD2. V was pared by 6 bases and J by 0 bases, with 4 bases of the junction left unmatched. CDR1 is ENHRY, CDR2 SYGVKD, per germline. The CDR3 is 16 residues long. The CDR3 region is CAIRGTSGSSYNEQFF. The CDR3 DNA follows: TGTGCCATCAGGGGGACTAGCGGAAGCTCCTACAATGAGCAGTTCTTC.

This clonotype was seen repeatedly, ten times or more. The genes are TRBV5-1 and TRBJ2-1, with D perhaps matching TRBD2 (5 bases). Trimming took 6 bases from V and 4 from J, leaving 14 bases between them. The CDR3 is 14 residues long. CDR1 is SGHRS and CDR2 is YFSETQ in the germline V gene. For the CDR3, the DNA is TGCGCCAGCAAAACAGCGGAGACATACAATGAGCAGTTCTTC. Translation gives CASKTAETYNEQFF.

The V gene is TRBV7-3, the J gene TRBJ2-2; 11 positions agree with TRBD2. The junction had 12 bases not matched to a gene; V was cut back by 1 base and J by 8 bases. CDR3 length equals 18 residues. Per germline, CDR1 SGHTA and CDR2 FQGTGA. CDR3 bases: TGTGCCAGCAGCTTAAGAGGAACGCTAGCGGGAGGTGGTGGGGAGCTGTTTTTT. Protein sequence: CASSLRGTLAGGGGELFF.

The chain employs TRBV6-5 and TRBJ1-5, with TRBD1 matching 7 bases. The trim removed 6 bases at V and 0 bases at J, leaving 5 bases unmatched. The CDR3 consists of 15 residues. Looked up from germline, CDR1 is MNHEY and CDR2 is SVGAGI. For the CDR3, the DNA is TGTGCCAGCAGACACCAGGGGGATAGCAATCAGCCCCAGCATTTT. Protein: CASRHQGDSNQPQHF.

This clonotype was detected a few times. This rearrangement joins TRBV7-2 to TRBJ2-7, with 8 bases fitting TRBD1. The J segment lost 3 bases and the V segment lost 6 bases, leaving 7 bases of the junction unmatched. This CDR3 has 14 residues. Per the germline V gene, CDR1 is SGHTA and CDR2 is FQGNSA. The CDR3 region has the DNA TGTGCCAGCAGTCGACAGGGGCCGATCTACGAGCAGTACTTC. It specifies CASSRQGPIYEQYF.

There are a few counts of this clonotype. The chain uses TRBV5-1 and TRBJ2-4; 10 bases are shared with TRBD2. Trimming cost V 3 bases and J 1 base; bases outside gene matches: 10. The CDR3 consists of 18 residues. Germline values: CDR1 SGHRS, CDR2 YFSETQ. The CDR3 here is CASSWDPSGSRAKNIQYF. Here the CDR3 DNA reads TGCGCCAGCAGCTGGGACCCTAGCGGGAGTCGGGCCAAAAACATTCAGTACTTC.

The rearrangement joins TRBV27 to TRBJ2-5; either TRBD1 or TRBD2 may supply D (5 bases each). This CDR3 has 14 amino acids. CDR1 is MNHEY and CDR2 is SMNVEV in the germline V gene (reference sequence). Deletions cut 6 bases from V and 5 bases from J, with 16 bases between. CDR3 protein: CASRSLGVGETQYF. DNA of the CDR3: TGTGCCAGCAGGAGTCTGGGGGTGGGGGAGACCCAGTACTTC.

The sample holds a few counts of this clonotype. V usage is TRBV29-1 and J usage is TRBJ1-1, with 10 bases matching TRBD1. The V gene end was trimmed by 7 bases and the J gene end by 5 bases; junction bases not matched to a gene: 13. This CDR3 comprises 15 residues. In germline, CDR1 is SQVTM, CDR2 ANQGSEA. For the CDR3, the DNA is TGCAGCGCATCCCCTGTGGGACAGGGGAGAACTGAAGCTTTCTTT. This codes for CSASPVGQGRTEAFF.

This clonotype was observed many times. The chain joins TRBV5-1 to TRBJ2-7; 8 bases are shared with TRBD2. In germline, CDR1 is SGHRS, CDR2 YFSETQ. Trimming removed 6 bases from V and 2 bases from J; junction bases left unmatched: 7. The CDR3 consists of 14 residues. CDR3 nucleotides: TGCGCCAGCATGAATAGCGGGAACCCCTACGAGCAGTACTTC. Its translation: CASMNSGNPYEQYF.

This clonotype was detected a few times. The gene calls are TRBV27 and TRBJ2-6, with D possibly TRBD1 on 7 matching bases. V lost 5 bases and J lost 0, with 14 bases in between. The CDR3 is made up of 17 amino acids. The germline V gene encodes CDR1 MNHEY and CDR2 SMNVEV (reference sequence). CDR3 bases: TGTGCCAGCAGTCTGCGGGACAGCTACTCTGGGGCCAACGTCCTGACTTTC. This translates into CASSLRDSYSGANVLTF.

The chain has TRBV5-1 and TRBJ2-2; D is perhaps TRBD1 (6 bases). The CDR3 consists of 18 residues. Looked up from germline, CDR1 is SGHRS and CDR2 is YFSETQ. The V and J ends lost 2 bases and 3 bases respectively, with 20 bases between them. CDR3 nucleotide sequence: TGCGCCAGCAGCTTTAAAGTCCACAATAAGGGGGACACCGGGGAGCTGTTTTTT. This gives the protein CASSFKVHNKGDTGELFF. The whole variable domain, filled in from reference TRBV5-1 and TRBJ2-2, reads KAGVTQTPRYLIKTRGQQVTLSCSPISGHRSVSWYQQTPGQGLQFLFEYFSETQRNKGNFPGRFSGRQFSNSRSEMNVSTLELGDSALYLCASSFKVHNKGDTGELFFGEGSRLTVL.

This clonotype was detected a few times. The rearrangement joins TRBV6-2 or TRBV6-3 to TRBJ2-1, with D unclear. Germline CDR1 is MNHEY and CDR2 is SVGEGT. The CDR3 runs 13 residues. V lost 9 bases and J lost 0, with 9 bases in between. The CDR3 DNA follows: TGTGCCAGTCGGGCCACCTCCTACAATGAGCAGTTCTTC. This codes for CASRATSYNEQFF.

There are a few counts of this clonotype. The J gene is TRBJ2-7, the V gene TRBV4-3, with 9 bases identical to TRBD1. Losses at the gene ends were 5 bases for V and 5 bases for J; bases not matched to a gene: 13. The germline CDR1 and CDR2 sequences are LGHNA and YSLEER. CDR3 length: 16 amino acids. The DNA for the CDR3 is TGCGCCAGCAGCACCTACTCCGGGACAGGGTATGACGAGCAGTACTTC. It encodes CASSTYSGTGYDEQYF.

This chain joins TRBV4-1 and TRBJ2-5; no firm D call. The CDR3 totals 13 residues. Trimming removed 4 bases from V and 5 bases from J, with 11 bases in between. Germline assignment: CDR1 MGHRA and CDR2 YSYEKL. The CDR3 protein is CASSPLLGETQYF. The CDR3, as DNA: TGCGCCAGCAGCCCTCTCCTAGGGGAGACCCAGTACTTC.

The chain uses TRBV12-3 or TRBV12-4 and TRBJ1-1, with D possibly matching TRBD1 (5 bases). This CDR3 has 14 amino acids. V shed 1 base and J shed 4 bases, with 10 bases lying between them. The CDR3 DNA reads as TGTGCCAGCAGTTTAGGGGGCAGGAGCACTGAAGCTTTCTTT. It codes for CASSLGGRSTEAFF.

This clonotype has more than one count but fewer than ten. The chain links TRBV5-5 to TRBJ2-1, with D tentatively TRBD2 (5 bases). V dropped 4 bases and J dropped 8 bases, with 19 bases sitting between them. The CDR3 covers 15 residues. The germline V gene has CDR1 SGHKS and CDR2 YYEKEE (reference sequence). The CDR3 DNA sequence: TGTGCCAGCAGCGTAGGACTGCCCCCTACGCATGAGCAGTTCTTC. Translation: CASSVGLPPTHEQFF.

The sample holds a few counts of this clonotype. The chain combines TRBV7-9 with TRBJ1-1, with 7 bases aligning to TRBD1. The CDR3 totals 14 residues. The V gene end was trimmed by 5 bases and the J gene end by 4 bases; junction bases not matched to a gene: 7. The germline CDR1 and CDR2 sequences are SEHNR and FQNEAQ (reference sequence). CDR3 loop: CASSTDRVATEAFF. The CDR3 nucleotides are TGTGCCAGCAGCACCGACAGGGTAGCCACTGAAGCTTTCTTT. The variable domain in full, with the rest retrieved from reference TRBV7-9 and TRBJ1-1, is DTGVSQNPRHKITKRGQNVTFRCDPISEHNRLYWYRQTLGQGPEFLTYFQNEAQLEKSRLLSDRFSAERPKGSFSTLEIQRTEQGDSAMYLCASSTDRVATEAFFGQGTRLTVV.

V is TRBV12-3 or TRBV12-4 and J is TRBJ2-1; 10 nucleotides agree with TRBD2. The CDR3 contains 16 residues. The ends lost 6 bases at V and 2 bases at J; junction bases unmatched: 7. The CDR3 loop reads CASSPRGLATYNEQFF. The DNA for the CDR3 is TGTGCCAGCAGCCCGAGGGGACTAGCGACCTACAATGAGCAGTTCTTC.

About this clonotype itself: One end of the junction varies from germline; a read error may be responsible. The chain carries TRBV4-3 and TRBJ1-5; the match to TRBD1 covers 7 bases. The CDR3 is 15 amino acids. Germline CDR1 reads LGHNA; CDR2 reads YSLEER. The CDR3 nucleotides are TGCGACAGCAGCTCTCAGACAGGGCCGAGCCAGCCCCAGCATTTT. It encodes CDSSSQTGPSQPQHF.